The next 14 T cell receptor beta chains were all read from a single sample in a study of shared clonotypes between healthy human individuals. TCRdb keeps only in-frame clones here, not all; method: immunoSEQ multiplex PCR. The table lists about 980,000 clones, 70% to 85% of them singletons. Sequencing used memory CD4+ T cells sorted from blood. Subset: CD45RA-negative fraction. These receptors were collected from a man aged 18 to 35 in good health.

This clone was detected ten times or more. This chain uses TRBV5-1 with TRBJ2-2, with TRBD2 matching 7 bases. The CDR3 has 14 amino acids. Losses at the gene ends were 9 bases for V and 2 bases for J; bases not matched to a gene: 7. Germline CDR1 reads SGHRS; CDR2 reads YFSETQ. CDR3 sequence: CATREGSNTGELFF. The CDR3 DNA follows: TGCGCCACCAGGGAGGGGTCTAACACCGGGGAGCTGTTTTTT.

This clone was counted a few times. The chain joins TRBV5-1 to TRBJ2-7; 8 nucleotides agree with TRBD1. Germline V CDR1 and CDR2: SGHRS, YFSETQ. The V gene end was trimmed by 4 bases and the J gene end by 2 bases; junction bases not matched to a gene: 8. The CDR3 loop spans 15 amino acids. The CDR3 DNA sequence: TGCGCCAGCAGCCCCCAACAGGGGGGCGCCTACGAGCAGTACTTC. Protein product: CASSPQQGGAYEQYF.

V is TRBV28 and J is TRBJ2-7, with 9 nucleotides matching TRBD2. The CDR3 is 13 amino acids. Germline CDR1 is MDHEN and CDR2 is SYDVKM. J lost 2 bases, V lost 8 bases, and 4 bases had no gene match. The CDR3 sequence is CASFASGAYEQYF. The CDR3 nucleotides read TGTGCCAGCTTCGCTAGCGGGGCCTACGAGCAGTACTTC.

As to this clone: This CDR3 is also generated by other DNA sequences in the sample. This chain joins TRBV7-2 and TRBJ2-7, with TRBD2 identical over 10 bases. The ends lost 5 bases at V and 0 bases at J; junction bases unmatched: 1. Germline CDR1 is SGHTA and CDR2 is FQGNSA. The CDR3 spans 14 residues. The CDR3, as DNA: TGTGCCAGCAGCAGGACTAGCGGCTCCTACGAGCAGTACTTC. It codes for CASSRTSGSYEQYF.

This clone was found once. The V and J genes are TRBV18 and TRBJ2-4, with D tentatively TRBD1 (6 bases). CDR1 KGHSH and CDR2 LQKENI come from the germline V gene. The CDR3 sequence is 17 residues long. Trimming took 0 bases from V and 0 from J, leaving 12 bases between them. The CDR3 nucleotides read TGTGCCAGCTCACCACCAGGGACACCCCTAGCCAAAAACATTCAGTACTTC. Its translation is CASSPPGTPLAKNIQYF.

The J gene is TRBJ2-3, the V gene TRBV11-2; D not certain. Trimming stripped 1 base from V and 2 bases from J, with 13 bases between. The CDR3 is 16 residues long. In germline, CDR1 is SGHAT, CDR2 FQNNGV. The CDR3 here is CASSLGGRTNTDTQYF. The CDR3 bases are TGTGCCAGCAGCTTAGGCGGCAGAACTAACACAGATACGCAGTATTTT.

This clone was picked up many times. V usage is TRBV5-6 and J usage is TRBJ1-6; D is uncertain. V lost 5 bases to trimming and J lost 2 bases, with 14 bases between them. The CDR3 loop spans 16 amino acids. Per the germline V gene, CDR1 is SGHDT and CDR2 is YYEEEE. CDR3 DNA: TGTGCCAGCAGTCCCGGTAGCGCAACCTATAATTCACCCCTCCACTTT. It yields the protein CASSPGSATYNSPLHF.

This chain connects TRBV6-6 to TRBJ1-4, with a weak D call TRBD1 (5 bases). The V gene's germline CDR1 is MNHNY and CDR2 SVGAGI (reference sequence). This CDR3 is 15 amino acids long. V was cut by 7 bases and J by 0 bases, with 12 bases left in between. The DNA of the CDR3 is TGTGCCAGCAAAAGGACAACAGCAACTAATGAAAAACTGTTTTTT. As protein: CASKRTTATNEKLFF.

V is TRBV9 and J is TRBJ2-5; 11 bases match TRBD2. CDR1 is SGDLS and CDR2 is YYNGEE in the germline V gene. The length of the CDR3 is 18 residues. V trimming: 6 bases; J trimming: 1 base; junction bases outside the gene matches: 14. CDR3 sequence reads: CASTRGTSGGPLQETQYF. The CDR3 DNA is TGTGCCAGCACCAGGGGAACTAGCGGGGGCCCCCTCCAAGAGACCCAGTACTTC.

In this sample, this clone turned up many times. J is TRBJ2-1 and V is TRBV10-2; D is perhaps TRBD2 (5 bases). V was cut by 1 base and J by 6 bases, with 13 bases left in between. CDR1 is WSHSY, CDR2 SAAADI, per germline. CDR3 length: 15 amino acids. CDR3 bases: TGCGCCAGCAGTGAGTTAGGAGACTACTTCAATGAGCAGTTCTTC. Protein sequence: CASSELGDYFNEQFF.

This clone occurred a few times. The chain couples TRBV6-5 to TRBJ2-5; D might be TRBD1 or TRBD2, each matching 5 bases. V was trimmed by 2 bases and J by 9 bases, leaving 16 bases between them. The CDR3 is 14 amino acids. Germline V gene data show CDR1 as MNHEY and CDR2 as SVGAGI. CDR3 nucleotides: TGTGCCAGCAGTTACCGAGGGATGGAAGGGGCCCAGTACTTC. Translation gives CASSYRGMEGAQYF.

The J gene is TRBJ2-5, the V gene TRBV7-8, with TRBD2 identical over 8 bases. The CDR3 is made up of 16 amino acids. V trimming: 5 bases; J trimming: 0 bases; junction bases outside the gene matches: 8. The germline gives CDR1 SGHVS, CDR2 FQNEAQ. The CDR3 reads CASSPPRGGNQETQYF. The CDR3 DNA sequence: TGTGCCAGCAGCCCGCCCCGCGGGGGGAACCAAGAGACCCAGTACTTC.

Worth noting for this clone: The germline gene is not matched at one end of the junction; a read error may be the cause. The chain has TRBV5-4 and TRBJ2-2; 7 bases line up with TRBD2. The CDR3 extends over 17 amino acids. Germline CDR1 SGHNT, CDR2 YYREEE (reference sequence). CDR3 residues: CASSLGSRGSGTGELFF. CDR3 nucleotides: TGTGCCAGCAGTTTGGGGTCTCGCGGGAGCGGTACCGGGGAGCTGTTTTTT.

The chain employs TRBV14 and TRBJ2-3; the D is unclear. Trimming left V 4 bases short and J 1 base short, with 12 bases between. The CDR3 contains 15 residues. Germline V gene lookup returns CDR1 SGHDN and CDR2 FVKESK. CDR3 residues: CASSLGWLGTDTQYF. Here the CDR3 DNA reads TGTGCCAGCAGCCTTGGCTGGCTGGGCACAGATACGCAGTATTTT.